This TCR beta chain was recovered during a study of OX40 agonist ivuxolimab in advanced cancers. This table comes from immunoSEQ multiplex PCR, and its TCRdb copy is limited to in-frame clones, with some not included. The sample comprises 65,000 to 70,000 clones, approximately 93% of which are singletons, and about 0.3% rests with the top ten. V lost 6 bases to trimming and J lost 4 bases; unmatched junction nucleotides: 5. Looked up from germline, CDR1 is MNHNS and CDR2 is SASEGT. The CDR3 length is 14 residues. The material was CD4+ or CD8+ T cells sorted from blood, obtained in a trial of the OX40 agonist ivuxolimab. The chain has TRBV6-1 and TRBJ1-2; 10 nucleotides align to TRBD1. This TCR came from an adult with an advanced solid tumor such as melanoma, head and neck, liver or kidney cancer. The CDR3 sequence is CASSTGQGTYGYTF. CDR3 DNA: TGTGCCAGCAGCACGGGACAGGGGACCTATGGCTACACCTTC.